These T cell receptor beta chains were read from a single sample in a study of Graves' ophthalmopathy and Graves' hyperthyroidism. One entry per CDR3 protein results from TCRdb running MiXCR on the multiplex PCR reads. Here the sample spans fewer than 250,000 distinct CDR3 sequences, roughly 29% being singletons. Specimen: peripheral blood. These receptors were taken from a middle-aged man with Graves' ophthalmopathy. Both conserved end residues are part of each CDR3. The order of the fields is V gene, clone size, D gene, J gene, CDR3 DNA, CDR3 protein. D genes are given only for firm matches. Only some rows state a clone size, as once, few, many or a class for expanded clones.

>TRBV7-8|-|-|TRBJ1-1
TGTGCCAGCAGCTTAAATTGGGGCAGGAACACTGAAGCTTTCTTT
CASSLNWGRNTEAFF
>TRBV10-3|many|-|TRBJ1-1
TGTGCCATCAGTGACCCGACAAGACCGAACACTGAAGCTTTCTTT
CAISDPTRPNTEAFF
>TRBV12-3/TRBV12-4|-|TRBD1|TRBJ2-7
TGTGCCAGCAGTCCCCGGACAGGGGGCTACGAGCAGTACTTC
CASSPRTGGYEQYF
>TRBV20-1|many|-|TRBJ1-2
TGCAGTGCTAGAGGACAGCGCTCCTATGGCTACACCTTC
CSARGQRSYGYTF
>TRBV6-1|many|TRBD2|TRBJ2-7
TGTGCCAGCGGTGGCGGGGGGCGCCTTTCCTACGAGCAGTACTTC
CASGGGGRLSYEQYF
>TRBV6-1|few|-|TRBJ1-2
TGTGCCAGCAGTAAGGAGCACTATGGCTACACCTTC
CASSKEHYGYTF
>TRBV5-4|many|TRBD2|TRBJ2-5
TGTGCCAGCAGCCGGCCGACTAGCGAAGAAGAGACCCAGTACTTC
CASSRPTSEEETQYF
>TRBV7-9|-|TRBD1|TRBJ1-1
TGTGCCAGCAGCGGGGGGACAGGAGGTCGCACTGAAGCTTTCTTT
CASSGGTGGRTEAFF
>TRBV20-1|many|TRBD2|TRBJ2-5
TGCAGTGCCAGCCCGACTAGCGGGATAGAGACCCAGTACTTC
CSASPTSGIETQYF
>TRBV12-3/TRBV12-4|-|-|TRBJ1-2
TGTGCCAGCAGTTTCGGGCCCCGGGGACGTTACTATGGCTACACCTTC
CASSFGPRGRYYGYTF
>TRBV12-3/TRBV12-4|few|-|TRBJ1-5
TGTGCCAGCAGTTTAGACTCAGGGTTGTGGAAGCCCCAGCATTTT
CASSLDSGLWKPQHF
>TRBV10-3|many|TRBD2|TRBJ2-5
TGTGCCATCAGTGAAACTAGCGGGAGGGCCGGGGTTGAGACCCAGTACTTC
CAISETSGRAGVETQYF
>TRBV7-8|many|-|TRBJ2-7
TGTGCCAGCAGCTTAGCGCCGACAGGAGGGCTCTACGAGCAGTACTTC
CASSLAPTGGLYEQYF
>TRBV28|once|TRBD1|TRBJ2-7
TGTGCCAGCAGTCCCCAGCTAGGGACAGGGATTTCCTTC
CASSPQLGTGISF
>TRBV27|many|-|TRBJ2-7
TGTGCCAGCAACCCCCAGGGGGGGAAGGTCTACGAGCAGTACTTC
CASNPQGGKVYEQYF
>TRBV7-8|many|TRBD1|TRBJ2-5
TGTGCCAGCAGCTTAGTGGTCTTTCTCGGACAGGGGATTCAAGAGACCCAGTACTTC
CASSLVVFLGQGIQETQYF
>TRBV28|-|-|TRBJ1-2
TGTGCCAGCCTTACTCTGGCCGCGGGGAGTTATGGCTACACCTTC
CASLTLAAGSYGYTF
>TRBV12-3/TRBV12-4|many|-|TRBJ2-4
TGTGCCAGCAGTTTAAGGGGGTACAAAAACATTCAGTACTTC
CASSLRGYKNIQYF
>TRBV20-1|many|TRBD2|TRBJ2-7
TGCAGTGCTAGTGGGGCGACTAGCACCTACGAGCAGTACTTC
CSASGATSTYEQYF
>TRBV2|-|-|TRBJ2-4
TGTGCCAGCAAGAACAGATTGATAGCCAAAAACATTCAGTACTTC
CASKNRLIAKNIQYF
>TRBV6-2/TRBV6-3|-|-|TRBJ2-7
TGTGCCAGCAGTTACTCGGGGCGGGACTCCTCCTACGAGCAGTACTTC
CASSYSGRDSSYEQYF
>TRBV6-5|-|-|TRBJ2-5
TGTGCCAGCAGTTTCGGACAGTGGGGAGAGACCCAGTACTTC
CASSFGQWGETQYF
>TRBV6-5|many|-|TRBJ1-2
TGTGCCAGCAGTTCCTATTTGGGCGGCTACACCTTC
CASSSYLGGYTF
>TRBV5-1|many|-|TRBJ2-7
TGCGCCAGCAGCTGGACCTCTAACGAGCAGTACTTC
CASSWTSNEQYF
>TRBV18|-|-|TRBJ1-5
TGTGCCAGCTCATCACAGGTAATCGGCAATCAGCCCCAGCATTTT
CASSSQVIGNQPQHF
>TRBV11-2|-|-|TRBJ2-5
TGTGCCAGCAATCATCGGTTACGCAAGGACAGTGAATGGCAAGAGACCCAGTACTTC
CASNHRLRKDSEWQETQYF
>TRBV6-5|many|-|TRBJ2-5
TGTGCCAGCAGTTACTCTCCCAACTCCCAAGAGACCCAGTACTTC
CASSYSPNSQETQYF
>TRBV11-2|-|-|TRBJ1-1
TGTGCCAGCAGCTTATGGGCGACTGACATGAACACTGAAGCTTTCTTT
CASSLWATDMNTEAFF
>TRBV28|-|-|TRBJ2-5
TGTGCCAGCAGCCACCCCCGGCTAGGGCTGAGAGAGACCCAGTACTTC
CASSHPRLGLRETQYF
>TRBV28|-|-|TRBJ1-5
TGTGCCAGCAGTTGGGGGGGGGGCTTGGGACAGCCCCAGCATTTT
CASSWGGGLGQPQHF
>TRBV12-3/TRBV12-4|many|-|TRBJ2-7
TGTGCCAGCAGTTTATACAGGGACGAGCAGTACTTC
CASSLYRDEQYF
>TRBV6-2/TRBV6-3|-|TRBD2|TRBJ2-7
TGTGCCAGCAACGAGCGGGGGGGGCCCTACGAGCAGTACTTC
CASNERGGPYEQYF
>TRBV6-2/TRBV6-3|-|TRBD2|TRBJ2-5
TGTGCCAGCAGTTACTCGTTAATAGCGGGAGTGGAGACCCAGTACTTC
CASSYSLIAGVETQYF
>TRBV6-1|-|-|TRBJ2-7
TGTGCCAGCAGTCCCCCCTCAGAGGGGATTTACGAGCAGTACTTC
CASSPPSEGIYEQYF
>TRBV7-2|many|TRBD2|TRBJ2-1
TGTGCCAGCAGCTTAGCAGGCGGGGCACTAGCGAATGAGCAGTTCTTC
CASSLAGGALANEQFF
>TRBV19|-|-|TRBJ1-1
TGTGCCAGTAATCCCAGGACAGTGAACACTGAAGCTTTCTTT
CASNPRTVNTEAFF
>TRBV10-3|-|TRBD2|TRBJ2-5
TGTGCCATCAGAGGGACTAGCGGGTTAGAGACCCAGTACTTC
CAIRGTSGLETQYF
>TRBV10-3|many|-|TRBJ1-1
TGTGCCATCCAAATCACGGGGAACACTGAAGCTTTCTTT
CAIQITGNTEAFF
>TRBV6-1|-|TRBD2|TRBJ2-7
TGTGCCAGCTGGAGCGGGAGGGCCGTCCACGAGCAGTACTTC
CASWSGRAVHEQYF
>TRBV30|many|-|TRBJ2-7
TGTGCCTGGAGTGTTGGGGGTGTAGCCGAGCAGTACTTC
CAWSVGGVAEQYF
>TRBV2|-|-|TRBJ2-5
TGTGCCAGCCTTGACAGCCAAGAGACCCAGTACTTC
CASLDSQETQYF
>TRBV7-9|-|-|TRBJ2-2
TGTGCCAGCAGCGAAAGGGGGTACACCGGGGAGCTGTTTTTT
CASSERGYTGELFF
>TRBV6-2/TRBV6-3|many|-|TRBJ2-4
TGTGCCAGCAGCTGGGACCACGGGGACATTCAGTACTTC
CASSWDHGDIQYF